The 14 T cell receptor beta chains reported below all come from one sample, sequenced in a study of blood T cell repertoires in COVID-19. Method: immunoSEQ multiplex PCR; TCRdb's copy keeps in-frame clones and lacks some. The sample shows about 360,000 clones, approximately 89% of them seen only once. Sequenced input: PBMCs or T cells enriched from blood (not recorded which). The receptors derive from a man aged 35 to 55 in a cohort exposed to, infected with or recovered from COVID-19 (not recorded which).

The chain joins TRBV29-1 to TRBJ2-7, with 7 bases fitting TRBD1. Looked up from germline, CDR1 is SQVTM and CDR2 is ANQGSEA. With V trimmed by 1 base and J by 5 bases, 8 bases remained unmatched. The CDR3 runs to 14 residues. This CDR3 is CSVEVGGTGDEQYF. The DNA of the CDR3 is TGCAGCGTTGAAGTAGGGGGCACAGGGGACGAGCAGTACTTC.

Note on this clone: The same CDR3 can be traced to other DNA sequences in this sample. The DNA of the CDR3 is TGTGCCAGCAGCCAGGCAGGCAATCAGCCCCAGCATTTT. Its protein is CASSQAGNQPQHF. The rearrangement uses TRBV3-1 (or the pseudogene TRBV3-2) and TRBJ1-5, with D unresolved. There are 13 residues in the CDR3. Germline CDR1 is LGHDT and CDR2 is YNNKEL (reference sequence). Trimming left V 3 bases short and J 2 bases short, with 5 bases between.

The chain combines TRBV28 with TRBJ2-7, with 8 positions matching TRBD1. The V and J ends lost 5 bases and 3 bases, in that order; junction bases with no gene match: 6. The CDR3 contains 14 residues. Looked up from germline, CDR1 is MDHEN and CDR2 is SYDVKM. The DNA of the CDR3 is TGTGCCAGCAGTACCACCGGGACAGGCTACGAGCAGTACTTC. Its translation is CASSTTGTGYEQYF.

This chain joins TRBV4-1 and TRBJ2-6, with D hard to call. CDR1 is MGHRA, CDR2 YSYEKL, per germline. The CDR3 length is 13 residues. Trimming left V 6 bases short and J 1 base short, with 4 bases between. Here the CDR3 DNA reads TGCGCCAGCAGACATTCTGGGGCCAACGTCCTGACTTTC. Protein: CASRHSGANVLTF.

This clone was detected once. The V gene is TRBV10-3, the J gene TRBJ2-1; 8 bases align to TRBD2. Germline trimming cut 5 bases from V and 10 bases from J; bases unmatched to any gene: 7. CDR3 size: 13 residues. Germline V CDR1 and CDR2: ENHRY, SYGVKD. This CDR3 reads CAISSAGREEQFF. The CDR3 DNA is TGTGCCATCAGTTCCGCCGGGAGGGAAGAGCAGTTCTTC.

The J gene is TRBJ1-1, the V gene TRBV5-1; 11 bases are shared with TRBD1. This CDR3 has 17 residues. V was clipped by 4 bases and J by 4 bases; unmatched bases: 12. CDR1 SGHRS and CDR2 YFSETQ come from the germline V gene. The CDR3 reads CASSPRTGGLRSTEAFF. The CDR3 bases are TGCGCCAGCAGCCCGCGGACAGGGGGCCTGCGAAGCACTGAAGCTTTCTTT.

The rearrangement uses TRBV3-1 (or the pseudogene TRBV3-2) and TRBJ1-2; D is unresolved. Germline V lookup: CDR1 LGHDT, CDR2 YNNKEL (reference sequence). This CDR3 region has 13 residues. V lost 3 bases and J 8 bases, leaving 13 bases between the germline ends. DNA of the CDR3: TGTGCCAGCAGCCAGCGACTACGGGAAGGCTACACCTTC. Translating it yields CASSQRLREGYTF.

V is TRBV5-1 and J is TRBJ2-7, with 13 bases matching TRBD2. The trim removed 0 bases at V and 0 bases at J, leaving 6 bases unmatched. CDR3 length: 18 amino acids. The V gene's germline CDR1 is SGHRS and CDR2 YFSETQ. The CDR3 here is CASSLARTSGSTSYEQYF. The CDR3 bases are TGCGCCAGCAGCTTGGCCCGGACTAGCGGGAGTACCTCCTACGAGCAGTACTTC.

The chain uses TRBV29-1 and TRBJ1-3, with 8 bases matching TRBD1. V lost 3 bases to trimming and J lost 4 bases; unmatched junction nucleotides: 8. Germline V CDR1 and CDR2: SQVTM, ANQGSEA. CDR3 length: 15 residues. For the CDR3, the DNA is TGCAGCGTTGAGCCCACAGGGGGATCAGGAAACACCATATATTTT. Amino acid sequence: CSVEPTGGSGNTIYF. The variable domain in full, completed from reference TRBV29-1 and TRBJ1-3, reads SAVISQKPSRDICQRGTSLTIQCQVDSQVTMMFWYRQQPGQSLTLIATANQGSEATYESGFVIDKFPISRPNLTFSTLTVSNMSPEDSSIYLCSVEPTGGSGNTIYFGEGSWLTVV.

V gene TRBV6-4 combines with J gene TRBJ2-7; the match to TRBD2 covers 9 bases. V was clipped by 5 bases and J by 5 bases; unmatched bases: 16. The CDR3 has 17 residues. Looked up from germline, CDR1 is MRHNA and CDR2 is SNTAGT. The CDR3 nucleotides read TGTGCCAGCAGTCCCACCTTTGGTAGCGGGAGCCTACACGAGCAGTACTTC. Translating gives CASSPTFGSGSLHEQYF.

This clone was picked up one time. This chain links TRBV10-1 with TRBJ1-5; 9 nucleotides agree with TRBD1. The germline CDR1 and CDR2 sequences are WNHNN and SYGVQD (reference sequence). The CDR3 is made up of 14 amino acids. Unmatched junction bases numbered 8, after V lost 9 bases and J lost 5 bases. The DNA of the CDR3 is TGCGCCAGAAGCGTGGACAGGGGAGATCAGCCCCAGCATTTT. Its protein product is CARSVDRGDQPQHF.

V usage is TRBV5-1 and J usage is TRBJ1-5; 11 nucleotides match TRBD1. The CDR3 covers 15 residues. The ends lost 4 bases at V and 3 bases at J; junction bases unmatched: 3. Germline CDR1 and CDR2: SGHRS and YFSETQ. The CDR3 loop reads CASSRTGGPNQPQHF. The DNA for the CDR3 is TGCGCCAGCAGCCGGACAGGGGGCCCCAATCAGCCCCAGCATTTT.

V and J are TRBV4-1 and TRBJ2-7, with 8 bases fitting TRBD1. With 1 base clipped from V and 0 bases from J, the junction kept 2 bases outside the gene matches. The CDR3 extends over 15 amino acids. Germline lookup yields CDR1 MGHRA and CDR2 YSYEKL. CDR3 region: CASSQAGGNSYEQYF. CDR3 sequence (DNA): TGCGCCAGCAGCCAAGCAGGGGGCAACTCCTACGAGCAGTACTTC.

The chain carries TRBV11-3 and TRBJ2-1, with 14 bases identical to TRBD2. CDR3 length: 17 amino acids. In germline, CDR1 is SGHNT, CDR2 YENEEA. Trimming took 4 bases from V and 6 from J; bases not matched to a gene: 8. Written as DNA, the CDR3 is TGTGCCAGCAGCTCGGGACCGGGACTAGCGGGAGTCAATGAGCAGTTCTTC. Its translation is CASSSGPGLAGVNEQFF.